What follows is one T cell receptor (beta chain) and its context. Its binding antigen is unknown. No quality values exist for individual bases; no much larger clone is one base distant. TCRbeta rearrangements were sequenced from genomic DNA using the immunoSEQ assay at survey resolution. As for how the authors treated the data: In the TCR sequencing data, the lowest productive clonotype frequency that could be detected was 2.59 x 10-5. Only productive TCRbeta rearrangements, defined as complete and in-frame sequences, were included in the analyses. Simpson clonality, calculated in the immunoSEQ Analyzer version 3.0, was used as the measure of sample clonality. Clones were categorized by frequency as very rare, small, medium, large (1-20%) or hyperexpanded (>20%). OLGA 1.2.3 estimated generation probabilities, VDJtools produced V-gene circos plots, VDJdb was queried for specificities, and GLIPH identified CDR3 motifs. This immuneACCESS table, as held by TCRdb, lists in-frame sequences with V and J called but not all clones. Of the missing ones, under half trace to an unresolved V gene in checked studies; the others have no known cause. V, J and clone size derive from that table, while D and trimming were established from the DNA sequence. The sample table records around 30,000 clones; 65% to 80% of these occur just once. More than 2% of the sample comes from the top ten.

The CDR3 measures 17 amino acids from cysteine to phenylalanine. The kept DNA is CDR3 alone, 51 bases in frame from the first base. The germline V gene supplies CDR1 SGDLS and CDR2 YYNGEE. The V end gives up 0 bases and the J end 7 bases, leaving 11 bases in the junction not matched to a gene. These data come from a study of STAT5B mutations in CD4+ large granular lymphocyte leukemia (dated by TCRdb to 2021 to 2024). With regard to the full study: Among the healthy controls, the CDR3 'QG' motif was associated with a particular HLA allele. The study compared the TCRbeta repertoires of patients with CD4+ T-cell large granular lymphocyte leukemia against those of healthy blood donors. Flow cytometry on FACSCanto II or FACSVerse showed that the purified fractions were more than 95% pure among lymphocytes.

The healthy controls were over 30 blood donors, and the buffy coats of these donors were supplied by the Finnish Red Cross blood service. All TCR-sequenced material derived from peripheral blood: patient blood samples and healthy donor buffy coats. Peripheral blood mononuclear cells were isolated by Ficoll-Hypaque gradient centrifugation. CD4+ cells were purified magnetically from the buffy coats of healthy controls. The Gentra Puregene Cell and Tissue kit was used to extract genomic DNA, and a Qubit 2.0 fluorometer was used to measure the amount of genomic DNA. The investigation overall reported the following: Main leukemic clonotypes were private to each patient, although 25% to 30% of the main leukemic clonotypes were found at low frequency in the non-leukemic repertoires of other patients. The data were not HLA-matched, and the higher clonality in CD4+ T-LGLL than in CD8+ T-LGLL could be due to the relatively small sample size. TRBV06-family usage was enriched among the top patient clones (8/27) compared with healthy controls (2/35). CD4-sorted patient repertoires appeared more clonal than healthy CD4+ repertoires, and this difference persisted after removing the putative leukemic clones.

The sequencing sample was made of CD4+ T cells from blood buffy coats. The sequence was obtained from a human donor in good health. The sequence links TRBV9 to TRBJ2-1, with 9 middle bases fitting TRBD1. Here the CDR3 is given as CASSVEGTGRGWNEQFF. At the DNA level, the sequence is TGTGCCAGCAGCGTAGAGGGGACAGGGCGGGGGTGGAATGAGCAGTTCTTC.